Reported below is one T cell receptor beta chain. Its cognate antigen is unknown. This sample also contains other DNA sequences that code for the same CDR3. The CDR3 sequence is 14 residues long. V trimming: 2 bases; J trimming: 4 bases; junction bases outside the gene matches: 2. CDR1 and CDR2 (germline): SGHRS, YFSETQ. This record belongs to a study of OX40 agonist ivuxolimab in advanced cancers. Overall study results and limits: Among some nonresponders, normalized T-cell clonal expansion was also low. The study found among the lowest clonal expansion in partial responders at 0.1-3.0 mg/kg.

Some clones are missing from TCRdb's copy, which holds only in-frame ones; the method was immunoSEQ multiplex PCR. The sample has nearly 110,000 clones; roughly 90% are singletons. The sequence came from an adult with an advanced solid tumor such as melanoma, head and neck, liver or kidney cancer. This chain uses TRBV5-1 with TRBJ1-4; 7 nucleotides line up with TRBD1. The sequencing here drew on CD4+ or CD8+ T cells sorted from blood, taken in a trial of the OX40 agonist ivuxolimab. The CDR3 nucleotides are TGCGCCAGCAGCTTCCAGGGGGTTAATGAAAAACTGTTTTTT. Its protein is CASSFQGVNEKLFF.